What follows is one T cell receptor (beta chain) and its context. V shed 5 bases, J shed 5 bases, and the junction held 10 bases outside the gene matches. CDR3 size: 16 residues. Germline V gene sequence: CDR1 SNHLY, CDR2 FYNNEI. This sample was included in a study of cytomegalovirus exposure and HLA in healthy donors. PCR amplification relied on 60 Vbeta primers (plus 13 Jbeta primers). The assay was immunoSEQ multiplex PCR, and TCRdb's table has in-frame clones only and misses some. The sample consists of some 200,000 clones, 80% to 85% of them appearing once. This receptor was taken from a man aged 50 to 60 in good health and CMV-seronegative. This chain uses TRBV2 with TRBJ2-3, with 10 bases fitting TRBD2. Sequenced input: PBMCs. CDR3 in amino acids: CASSMRTGLAEDTQYF. DNA for the CDR3: TGTGCCAGCAGTATGCGGACCGGACTAGCGGAAGATACGCAGTATTTT.